This T cell receptor (beta chain) was sequenced in a study of T-cell reconstitution after alpha-beta-depleted transplantation in children. Unique molecular identifiers were incorporated during preparation of the TCRbeta library. TCRdb reanalysed the PCR reads using MiXCR and keeps one entry per CDR3 protein. Here the sample spans approximately 980,000 distinct CDR3 sequences, about 29% being singletons. V was pared by 4 bases and J by 2 bases, with 16 bases between. The germline V gene has CDR1 SGHRS and CDR2 YFSETQ. The CDR3 contains 15 residues. This clonotype was picked up a small number of times. The rearrangement uses TRBV5-1 and TRBJ2-7; either TRBD1 or TRBD2 may supply D (5 bases each). The sample here was PBMCs, mostly from graft donor cells, taken 360 days after TCRalphabeta/CD19-depleted stem cell transplant. The clonotype originates from a boy less than two years old who had a stem cell transplant for SCID, so the T cells may come from the graft donor. The CDR3 spells CASSPRTGTTYEQYF. CDR3 DNA sequence: TGCGCCAGCAGCCCAAGGACCGGGACCACCTACGAGCAGTACTTC.